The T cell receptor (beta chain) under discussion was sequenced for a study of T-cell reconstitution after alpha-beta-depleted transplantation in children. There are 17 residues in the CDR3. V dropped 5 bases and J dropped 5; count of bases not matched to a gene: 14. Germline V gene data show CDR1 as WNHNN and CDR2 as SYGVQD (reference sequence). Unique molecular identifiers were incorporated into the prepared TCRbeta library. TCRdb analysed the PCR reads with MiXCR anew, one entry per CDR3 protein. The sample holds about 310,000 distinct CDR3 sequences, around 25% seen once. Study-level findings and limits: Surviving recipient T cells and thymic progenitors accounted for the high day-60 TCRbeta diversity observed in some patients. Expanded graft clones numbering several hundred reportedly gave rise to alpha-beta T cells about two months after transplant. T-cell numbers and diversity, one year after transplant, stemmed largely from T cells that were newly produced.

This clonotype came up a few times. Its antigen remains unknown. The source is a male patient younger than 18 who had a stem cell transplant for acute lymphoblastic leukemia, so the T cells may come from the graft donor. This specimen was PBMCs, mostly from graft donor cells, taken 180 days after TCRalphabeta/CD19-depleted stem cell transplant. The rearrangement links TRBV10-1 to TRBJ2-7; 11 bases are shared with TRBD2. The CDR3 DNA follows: TGCGCCAGCAGTCAGGACCCTAGCGGGAGGAAGATGGACGAGCAGTACTTC. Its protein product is CASSQDPSGRKMDEQYF.